The 2 T cell receptor beta chains presented below share a single source sample, sequenced in a study of control samples from healthy donors and cancer patients. Sequencing used immunoSEQ multiplex PCR; TCRdb keeps in-frame clones, though not all of them. The sample lists 400,000 to 500,000 clones, 75% to 95% occurring once. Material for sequencing was PBMCs. The receptors stem from a man aged 35 to 55 with head and neck cancer.

V usage is TRBV19 and J usage is TRBJ2-7; 10 bases are shared with TRBD2. The CDR3 has 16 amino acids. Trimming at V came to 5 bases and at J to 6 bases, leaving 13 bases not matched to a gene. Per germline, CDR1 LNHDA and CDR2 SQIVND (reference sequence). The CDR3 sequence: CASSGASGSIRSEQYF. CDR3 bases: TGTGCCAGTAGTGGAGCTAGCGGGAGTATTCGAAGCGAGCAGTACTTC.

V gene TRBV4-1 combines with J gene TRBJ2-2; unclear D gene. V gave up 0 bases and J gave up 6 bases, with 5 bases separating them. Germline CDR1 and CDR2: MGHRA and YSYEKL. The CDR3 length is 13 residues. This chain's CDR3 is CASSQESAGELFF. The CDR3, as DNA: TGCGCCAGCAGCCAAGAGAGCGCCGGGGAGCTGTTTTTT.